The 29 T cell receptor beta chains reported below all come from one sample, sequenced in a study of blood T cell repertoires in COVID-19. TCRdb's copy holds only in-frame clones and misses some; the assay was immunoSEQ multiplex PCR. The profile covers 300,000 to 450,000 clones, with 81% appearing a single time and approximately 1% taken by the ten largest. The sample was peripheral blood. These receptors were obtained from a human donor with acute or convalescent COVID-19. The donor label of this sample is uncertain.

This clone was counted a single time. This chain connects TRBV28 to TRBJ1-5; no firm D call. V was cut by 4 bases and J by 9 bases, with 16 bases left in between. This CDR3 is built from 14 residues. Germline V gene data show CDR1 as MDHEN and CDR2 as SYDVKM. This CDR3 reads CASSSADGIRPQHF. The CDR3, as DNA: TGTGCCAGCAGTTCGGCGGACGGGATCCGGCCCCAGCATTTT.

V is TRBV18 and J is TRBJ1-5; TRBD1 is a possible D gene (6 bases). Trimming removed 3 bases from V and 4 bases from J, with 10 bases in between. The CDR3 spans 14 residues. Germline CDR1 KGHSH, CDR2 LQKENI. The CDR3 nucleotides are TGTGCCAGCTCACCGGACAGTTTTAATCAGCCCCAGCATTTT. This gives the protein CASSPDSFNQPQHF.

The rearrangement uses TRBV27 and TRBJ2-3, with TRBD1 matching 8 bases. The CDR3 is 15 residues long. Germline CDR1 and CDR2: MNHEY and SMNVEV (reference sequence). The V gene end was trimmed by 5 bases and the J gene end by 2 bases; junction bases not matched to a gene: 6. The CDR3 here is CASSRQGIVTDTQYF. The CDR3 DNA reads TGTGCCAGCAGTCGACAGGGGATTGTCACAGATACGCAGTATTTT.

Worth noting for this clone: At one boundary the junction diverges from the germline segment, which might be a read error. The chain recombines TRBV29-1 with TRBJ2-6; D remains unclear. The CDR3 spans 14 residues. CDR1 and CDR2 (germline): SQVTM, ANQGSEA. The CDR3 DNA is TGCAGCGTTGAAGGGGCAACTGGAGCCAACGTCCTGACTTTC. Translated, it gives CSVEGATGANVLTF.

The CDR3 reads CSVDRQAKGEAFF. The CDR3 region has the DNA TGCAGCGTTGATCGACAGGCTAAAGGGGAAGCTTTCTTT. This rearrangement joins TRBV29-1 to TRBJ1-1, with D perhaps TRBD1 (6 bases). The germline V gene encodes CDR1 SQVTM and CDR2 ANQGSEA. The CDR3 covers 13 residues. Trimming left V 3 bases short and J 8 bases short, with 16 bases between. Together with reference TRBV29-1 and TRBJ1-1, the CDR3 gives the full variable domain: SAVISQKPSRDICQRGTSLTIQCQVDSQVTMMFWYRQQPGQSLTLIATANQGSEATYESGFVIDKFPISRPNLTFSTLTVSNMSPEDSSIYLCSVDRQAKGEAFFGQGTRLTVV.

The gene calls are TRBV6-5 and TRBJ1-1; D not certain. The CDR3 is 13 residues long. Germline values: CDR1 MNHEY, CDR2 SVGAGI. Trimming cost V 4 bases and J 5 bases, with 11 bases left between them. CDR3 sequence: CASSLGDSTEAFF. In DNA form, the CDR3 reads TGTGCCAGCAGTTTGGGAGACTCTACTGAAGCTTTCTTT.

The chain recombines TRBV12-3 or TRBV12-4 with TRBJ1-1; tentative D call: TRBD1 (5 bases). The CDR3 is 13 amino acids. V lost 5 bases to trimming and J lost 4 bases, with 11 bases between them. The CDR3 coding sequence is TGTGCCAGCAGTAGGGGTGGGATCACTGAAGCTTTCTTT. This sequence encodes CASSRGGITEAFF.

This clone came up once. The chain has TRBV3-1 (or the pseudogene TRBV3-2) and TRBJ1-2; D is undetermined. Deletions cut 1 base from V and 6 bases from J, with 24 bases between. Germline V gives CDR1 LGHDT, CDR2 YNNKEL (reference sequence). This CDR3 contains 18 residues. CDR3 nucleotide sequence: TGTGCCAGCAGCCAAGCCCGGGGAACTGGATTAAGCCCCCATGGCTACACCTTC. The encoded protein is CASSQARGTGLSPHGYTF.

The V and J genes are TRBV10-3 and TRBJ2-5; the match to TRBD2 covers 7 bases. CDR3 length: 14 residues. CDR1 and CDR2 (germline): ENHRY, SYGVKD. With 6 bases clipped from V and 1 base from J, the junction kept 5 bases outside the gene matches. CDR3 sequence reads: CAIRSGTLQETQYF. As DNA, the CDR3 is TGTGCCATCAGGAGCGGGACCCTCCAAGAGACCCAGTACTTC.

The CDR3 region has the DNA TGTGCCAGCAGCCCACGGGACAGGGGCGCCGCGGGGGCCAACGTCCTGACTTTC. Translation: CASSPRDRGAAGANVLTF. The gene calls are TRBV9 and TRBJ2-6; TRBD1 agrees at 10 bases. Germline values: CDR1 SGDLS, CDR2 YYNGEE. The ends lost 4 bases at V and 4 bases at J; junction bases unmatched: 11. The CDR3 spans 18 residues.

The chain couples TRBV2 to TRBJ2-1; 8 positions agree with TRBD2. CDR3 length: 15 residues. After removal of 5 bases from V and 7 bases from J, the junction contained 10 bases not matched to a gene. CDR1 and CDR2 from the germline V gene are SNHLY and FYNNEI. CDR3 nucleotide sequence: TGTGCCAGCAGTTTGCGACTAGCGATCGGGAATGAGCAGTTCTTC. This codes for CASSLRLAIGNEQFF.

The chain uses TRBV18 and TRBJ1-2; no definite D call. The germline CDR1 and CDR2 sequences are KGHSH and LQKENI. Trimming left V 2 bases short and J 4 bases short, with 11 bases between. The CDR3 consists of 14 residues. CDR3 amino acids: CASSPAGSGYGYTF. In DNA, the CDR3 is TGTGCCAGCTCACCAGCGGGGTCGGGCTATGGCTACACCTTC.

The CDR3 region is CASSLTWTRGTEAFF. The CDR3 bases are TGTGCCAGCAGCTTAACGTGGACCCGGGGGACTGAAGCTTTCTTT. The genes are TRBV7-8 and TRBJ1-1, with D possibly TRBD1 on 5 matching bases. Germline V CDR1 and CDR2: SGHVS, FQNEAQ. The CDR3 spans 15 residues. The V and J ends lost 2 bases and 5 bases respectively, with 15 bases between them.

The sample holds a few counts of this clone. The chain is built from TRBV27 and TRBJ1-1; 9 positions agree with TRBD1. The trim removed 5 bases at V and 8 bases at J, leaving 9 bases unmatched. Germline V gene data show CDR1 as MNHEY and CDR2 as SMNVEV (reference sequence). This CDR3 is built from 14 residues. Written as DNA, the CDR3 is TGTGCCAGCAGTCCCGGGACAGGGAGACACGAAGCTTTCTTT. It codes for CASSPGTGRHEAFF.

The gene calls are TRBV9 and TRBJ2-1; 10 positions agree with TRBD2. The V gene's germline CDR1 is SGDLS and CDR2 YYNGEE. V lost 2 bases to trimming and J lost 8 bases; unmatched junction nucleotides: 7. The CDR3 consists of 15 residues. CDR3 region: CASSVERGGRHEQFF. CDR3 nucleotide sequence: TGTGCCAGCAGCGTCGAGCGGGGGGGCCGTCATGAGCAGTTCTTC.

The chain has TRBV24-1 and TRBJ1-1, with D hard to call. The V end was cut by 4 bases, the J end by 4 bases, with 6 bases between. CDR3 size: 12 residues. The germline V gene has CDR1 KGHDR and CDR2 SFDVKD. CDR3 nucleotides: TGTGCCACCAGTGACTCGGGCACTGAAGCTTTCTTT. It translates to CATSDSGTEAFF.

This CDR3 is CASSSGTDYNEQFF. Here the CDR3 DNA reads TGTGCCAGCAGTTCCGGGACAGACTACAATGAGCAGTTCTTC. This chain joins TRBV7-9 and TRBJ2-1; 7 bases are shared with TRBD1. J gave up 3 bases and V 6 bases, and 5 bases lay outside the gene matches. The germline CDR1 and CDR2 sequences are SEHNR and FQNEAQ (reference sequence). The CDR3 is 14 amino acids.

V is TRBV11-2 and J is TRBJ1-2, with 8 bases identical to TRBD1. Looked up from germline, CDR1 is SGHAT and CDR2 is FQNNGV. The CDR3 has 17 residues. V was pared by 5 bases and J by 2 bases, with 13 bases of the junction left unmatched. CDR3 sequence reads: CASSTLRRTGHNYGYTF. As DNA, the CDR3 is TGTGCCAGCAGCACACTAAGACGGACAGGGCACAACTATGGCTACACCTTC.

The chain links TRBV5-4 to TRBJ1-6; D remains unclear. V lost 0 bases to trimming and J lost 7 bases, with 14 bases between them. The CDR3 runs 16 residues. Germline-derived CDR1 and CDR2 are SGHNT and YYREEE (reference sequence). In nucleotides, the CDR3 is TGTGCCAGCAGCTTGGACCTTAACTCGAGGAATTCACCCCTCCACTTT. As protein: CASSLDLNSRNSPLHF.

The chain is built from TRBV3-1 (or the pseudogene TRBV3-2) and TRBJ1-3, with a weak D call TRBD1 (5 bases). From germline, CDR1 is LGHDT and CDR2 YNNKEL (reference sequence). Trimming removed 7 bases at V and 3 bases at J, with 13 bases between. The CDR3 covers 14 residues. The CDR3: CASTRGGVGNTIYF. CDR3 DNA sequence: TGTGCCAGCACACGGGGAGGGGTTGGAAACACCATATATTTT.

This clone was seen a few times. CDR3 loop: CASSTSGTRTNEQFF. The CDR3 DNA is TGTGCCAGCAGCACTTCCGGGACTAGGACCAATGAGCAGTTCTTC. The chain is built from TRBV6-6 and TRBJ2-1, with 8 bases fitting TRBD2. CDR1 and CDR2 from the germline V gene are MNHNY and SVGAGI (reference sequence). V was clipped by 6 bases and J by 6 bases; unmatched bases: 10. The CDR3 is 15 amino acids.

The V gene is TRBV19, the J gene TRBJ2-2, with 7 bases lining up with TRBD1. Looked up from germline, CDR1 is LNHDA and CDR2 is SQIVND (reference sequence). CDR3 length: 14 residues. The V segment lost 3 bases and the J segment 4 bases; nucleotides outside the gene matches: 2. CDR3 amino acids: CASSITGATGELFF. The CDR3 nucleotides read TGTGCCAGTAGTATTACAGGGGCCACCGGGGAGCTGTTTTTT.

This clone was seen once. This chain uses TRBV6-6 with TRBJ1-3; the D is unclear. CDR1 and CDR2 from the germline V gene are MNHNY and SVGAGI (reference sequence). This CDR3 spans 15 amino acids. The germline V and J ends were trimmed by 1 base and 3 bases, with 10 bases remaining between them. In DNA, the CDR3 is TGTGCCAGCAGTTACTATGGCAGTCTTGGAAACACCATATATTTT. Encoded protein: CASSYYGSLGNTIYF.

This chain uses TRBV11-2 with TRBJ2-3, with D hard to call. CDR1 and CDR2 from the germline V gene are SGHAT and FQNNGV. V lost 5 bases, J lost 8 bases, and 8 bases lay in between. The CDR3 totals 11 residues. The CDR3: CASSPSGTQYF. CDR3 bases: TGTGCCAGCAGCCCGTCCGGTACGCAGTATTTT. The full variable domain, completed using reference TRBV11-2 and TRBJ2-3, is EAGVAQSPRYKIIEKRQSVAFWCNPISGHATLYWYQQILGQGPKLLIQFQNNGVVDDSQLPKDRFSAERLKGVDSTLKIQPAKLEDSAVYLCASSPSGTQYFGPGTRLTVL.

The gene calls are TRBV7-2 and TRBJ2-1, with D unclear. CDR3 length: 12 residues. V lost 5 bases and J lost 10, with 12 bases in between. In germline, CDR1 is SGHTA, CDR2 FQGNSA. CDR3 protein: CASSPRHQEQFF. The CDR3 coding sequence is TGTGCCAGCAGCCCGAGACATCAAGAGCAGTTCTTC.

The V gene is TRBV28, the J gene TRBJ1-3; 8 positions agree with TRBD1. The germline V gene encodes CDR1 MDHEN and CDR2 SYDVKM. This CDR3 spans 14 amino acids. The V segment lost 4 bases and the J segment 11 bases; nucleotides outside the gene matches: 10. The CDR3 DNA reads as TGTGCCAGCAGTTCGACGGACAGGGTTGCGGCCATATATTTT. The encoded protein is CASSSTDRVAAIYF.

This chain connects TRBV6-5 to TRBJ2-3, with D possibly matching TRBD2 (6 bases). This CDR3 region has 14 residues. V lost 6 bases and J lost 3, with 13 bases in between. The V gene's germline CDR1 is MNHEY and CDR2 SVGAGI. DNA for the CDR3: TGTGCCAGCAGCGTAAGGGACTCGACAGATACGCAGTATTTT. Amino acids: CASSVRDSTDTQYF.

V is TRBV20-1 and J is TRBJ2-3, with 7 bases that match TRBD1. The germline V gene has CDR1 DFQATT and CDR2 SNEGSKA (reference sequence). CDR3 size: 15 residues. With 3 bases clipped from V and 0 bases from J, the junction kept 6 bases outside the gene matches. The CDR3 DNA sequence: TGCAGTGCTAGTGGAAGGGGACAGAGCACAGATACGCAGTATTTT. Translated: CSASGRGQSTDTQYF.

This sequence joins TRBV19 and TRBJ2-1; TRBD2 matches 8 bases. The J segment lost 5 bases and the V segment lost 3 bases, leaving 6 bases of the junction unmatched. The CDR3 is 15 residues long. Germline lookup yields CDR1 LNHDA and CDR2 SQIVND (reference sequence). CDR3 DNA: TGTGCCAGTAGTATCTCGGGAGGGATTAACAATGAGCAGTTCTTC. This codes for CASSISGGINNEQFF.